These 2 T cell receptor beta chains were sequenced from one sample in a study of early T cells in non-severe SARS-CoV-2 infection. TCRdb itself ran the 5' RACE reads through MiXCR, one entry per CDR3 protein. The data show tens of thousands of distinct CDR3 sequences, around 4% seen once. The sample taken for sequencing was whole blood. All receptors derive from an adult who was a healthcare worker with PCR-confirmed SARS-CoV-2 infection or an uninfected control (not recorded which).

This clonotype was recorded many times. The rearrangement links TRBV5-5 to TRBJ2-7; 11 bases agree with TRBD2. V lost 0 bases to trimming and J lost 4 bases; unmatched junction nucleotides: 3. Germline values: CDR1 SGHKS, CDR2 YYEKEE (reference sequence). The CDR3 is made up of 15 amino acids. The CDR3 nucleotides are TGTGCCAGCAGCTTGGAACTAGCGGGAGTATACGAGCAGTACTTC. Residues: CASSLELAGVYEQYF.

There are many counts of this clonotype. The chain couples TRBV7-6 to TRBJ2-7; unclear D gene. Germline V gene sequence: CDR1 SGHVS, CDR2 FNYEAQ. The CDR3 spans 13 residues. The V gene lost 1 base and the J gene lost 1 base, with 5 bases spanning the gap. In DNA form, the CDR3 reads TGTGCCAGCAGCTTAGACCGGTCCTACGAGCAGTACTTC. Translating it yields CASSLDRSYEQYF.